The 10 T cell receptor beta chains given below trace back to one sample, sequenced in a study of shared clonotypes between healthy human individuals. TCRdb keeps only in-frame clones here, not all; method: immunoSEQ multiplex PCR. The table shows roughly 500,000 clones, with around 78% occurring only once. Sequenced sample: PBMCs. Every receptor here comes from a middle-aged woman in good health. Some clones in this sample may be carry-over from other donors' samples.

Written as DNA, the CDR3 is TGTGCCAGCTCGAGGGGGGTTGCCTACAATGAGCAGTTCTTC. This encodes CASSRGVAYNEQFF. V usage is TRBV9 and J usage is TRBJ2-1; D is possibly TRBD1 or TRBD2 (6 bases each). There are 14 residues in the CDR3. Germline V gene data show CDR1 as SGDLS and CDR2 as YYNGEE. Between the trimmed V and J ends, which lost 7 bases and 2 bases, there was a span of 13 bases.

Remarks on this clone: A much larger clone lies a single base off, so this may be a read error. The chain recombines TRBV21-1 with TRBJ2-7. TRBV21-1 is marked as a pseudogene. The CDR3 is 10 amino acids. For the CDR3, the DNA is TGTGCCAGCAGCTCCTACGAGCAGTACTTC. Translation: CASSSYEQYF.

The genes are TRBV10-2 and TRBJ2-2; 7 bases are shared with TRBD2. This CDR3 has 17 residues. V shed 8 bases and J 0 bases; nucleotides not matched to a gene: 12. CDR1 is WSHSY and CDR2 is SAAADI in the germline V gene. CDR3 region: CASGRDPHKPNTGELFF. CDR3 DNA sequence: TGCGCCAGCGGGAGGGACCCCCACAAACCGAACACCGGGGAGCTGTTTTTT.

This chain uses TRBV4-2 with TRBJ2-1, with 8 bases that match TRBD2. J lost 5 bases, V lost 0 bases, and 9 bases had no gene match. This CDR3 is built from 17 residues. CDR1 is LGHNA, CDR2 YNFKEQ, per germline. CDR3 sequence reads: CASSQERRRTSHNEQFF. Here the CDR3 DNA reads TGTGCCAGCAGCCAAGAGCGGCGGAGGACTAGCCACAATGAGCAGTTCTTC.

Here the CDR3 reads CASRARVFIYEQYF. DNA for the CDR3: TGTGCCAGCAGGGCCCGGGTATTTATCTACGAGCAGTACTTC. The V gene is TRBV27, the J gene TRBJ2-7, with D hard to call. V dropped 6 bases and J dropped 3 bases, with 15 bases sitting between them. CDR3 size: 14 residues. Germline CDR1 MNHEY, CDR2 SMNVEV (reference sequence).

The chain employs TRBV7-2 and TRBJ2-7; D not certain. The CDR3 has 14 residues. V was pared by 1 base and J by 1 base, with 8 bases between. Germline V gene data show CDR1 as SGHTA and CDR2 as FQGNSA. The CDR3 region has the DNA TGTGCCAGCAGCTTAGTGTGGGGATCCTACGAGCAGTACTTC. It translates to CASSLVWGSYEQYF.

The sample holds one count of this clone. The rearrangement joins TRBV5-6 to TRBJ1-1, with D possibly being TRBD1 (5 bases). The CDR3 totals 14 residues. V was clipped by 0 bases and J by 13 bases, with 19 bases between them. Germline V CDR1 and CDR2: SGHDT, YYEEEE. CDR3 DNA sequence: TGTGCCAGCAGCTTGGGCCAGGGCCCGGCGGGGGGTTTCTTT. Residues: CASSLGQGPAGGFF.

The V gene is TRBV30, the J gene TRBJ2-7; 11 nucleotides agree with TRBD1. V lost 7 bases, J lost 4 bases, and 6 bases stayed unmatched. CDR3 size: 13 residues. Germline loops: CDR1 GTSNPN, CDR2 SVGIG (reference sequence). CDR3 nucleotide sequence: TGTGCCTCCCCCGGGGACAGGGGGTACGAGCAGTACTTC. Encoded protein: CASPGDRGYEQYF. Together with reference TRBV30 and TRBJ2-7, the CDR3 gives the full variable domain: SQTIHQWPATLVQPVGSPLSLECTVEGTSNPNLYWYRQAAGRGLQLLFYSVGIGQISSEVPQNLSASRPQDRQFILSSKKLLLSDSGFYLCASPGDRGYEQYFGPGTRLTVT.

CDR3 sequence: CASSFFSGRIAGELFF. In nucleotides, the CDR3 is TGTGCCAGCAGCTTTTTTAGCGGGAGGATCGCCGGGGAGCTGTTTTTT. The chain employs TRBV5-5 and TRBJ2-2; the match to TRBD2 covers 10 bases. CDR3 length equals 16 residues. Trimming at V came to 2 bases and at J to 6 bases, leaving 7 bases not matched to a gene. The germline V gene encodes CDR1 SGHKS and CDR2 YYEKEE (reference sequence).

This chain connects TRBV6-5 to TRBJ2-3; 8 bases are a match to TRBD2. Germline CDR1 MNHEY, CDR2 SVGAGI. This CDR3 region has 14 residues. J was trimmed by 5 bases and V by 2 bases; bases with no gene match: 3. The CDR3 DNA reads TGTGCCAGCAGTTACCAGCGGGAGATAGATACGCAGTATTTT. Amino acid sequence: CASSYQREIDTQYF.